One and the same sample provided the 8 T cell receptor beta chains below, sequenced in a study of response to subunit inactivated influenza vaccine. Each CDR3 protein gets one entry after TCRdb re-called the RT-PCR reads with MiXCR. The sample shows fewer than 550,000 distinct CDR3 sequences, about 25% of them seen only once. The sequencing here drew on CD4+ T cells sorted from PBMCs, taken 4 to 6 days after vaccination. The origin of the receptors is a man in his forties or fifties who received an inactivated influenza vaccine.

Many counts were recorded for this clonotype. The CDR3 protein is CSALGTSGSYEQYF. The CDR3 DNA sequence: TGCAGTGCCCTCGGGACTAGCGGGAGCTACGAGCAGTACTTC. The chain carries TRBV20-1 and TRBJ2-7; TRBD2 agrees at 14 bases. Germline CDR1 and CDR2: DFQATT and SNEGSKA (reference sequence). V dropped 6 bases and J dropped 3; count of bases not matched to a gene: 4. The CDR3 is made up of 14 amino acids.

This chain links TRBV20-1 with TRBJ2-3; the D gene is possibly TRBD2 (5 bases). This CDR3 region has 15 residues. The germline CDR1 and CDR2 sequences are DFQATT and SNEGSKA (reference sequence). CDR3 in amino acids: CSAPGSGGSTDTQYF. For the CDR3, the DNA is TGCAGCGCCCCTGGGAGTGGAGGAAGCACAGATACGCAGTATTTT.

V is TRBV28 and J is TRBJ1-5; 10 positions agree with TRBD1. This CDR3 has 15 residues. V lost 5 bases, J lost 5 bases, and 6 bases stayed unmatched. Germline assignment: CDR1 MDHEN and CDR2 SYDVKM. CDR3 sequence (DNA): TGTGCCAGCAGTACCCGGACAGGGGGAGATCAGCCCCAGCATTTT. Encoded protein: CASSTRTGGDQPQHF. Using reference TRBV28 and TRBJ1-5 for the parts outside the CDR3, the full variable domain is DVKVTQSSRYLVKRTGEKVFLECVQDMDHENMFWYRQDPGLGLRLIYFSYDVKMKEKGDIPEGYSVSREKKERFSLILESASTNQTSMYLCASSTRTGGDQPQHFGDGTRLSIL.

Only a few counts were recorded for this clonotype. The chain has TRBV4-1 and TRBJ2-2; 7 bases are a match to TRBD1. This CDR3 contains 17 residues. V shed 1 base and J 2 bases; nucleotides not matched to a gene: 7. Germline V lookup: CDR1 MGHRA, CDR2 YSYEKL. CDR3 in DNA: TGCGCCAGCAGCCAAGGGTCGACAGGGCTTAACACCGGGGAGCTGTTTTTT. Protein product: CASSQGSTGLNTGELFF.

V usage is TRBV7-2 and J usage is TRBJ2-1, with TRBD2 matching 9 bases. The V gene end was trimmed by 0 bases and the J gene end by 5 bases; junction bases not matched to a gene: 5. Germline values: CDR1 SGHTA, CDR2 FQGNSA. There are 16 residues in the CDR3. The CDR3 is CASSLAGLANNNEQFF. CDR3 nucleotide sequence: TGTGCCAGCAGCTTAGCGGGACTAGCAAATAACAATGAGCAGTTCTTC.

The CDR3 reads CASSDHGTNEKLFF. The DNA of the CDR3 is TGTGCCAGCAGTGACCATGGGACTAATGAAAAACTGTTTTTT. This sequence joins TRBV25-1 and TRBJ1-4; no reliable D call. The V gene's germline CDR1 is MGHDK and CDR2 SYGVNS. The CDR3 is made up of 14 amino acids. V was clipped by 3 bases and J by 2 bases, with 7 bases between them.

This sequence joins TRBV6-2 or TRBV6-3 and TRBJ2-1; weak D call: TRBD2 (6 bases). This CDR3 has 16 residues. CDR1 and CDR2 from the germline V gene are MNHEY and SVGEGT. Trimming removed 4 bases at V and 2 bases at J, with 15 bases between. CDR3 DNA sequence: TGTGCCAGCAGTTCCCTGGGACTCAGCACCTACAATGAGCAGTTCTTC. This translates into CASSSLGLSTYNEQFF.

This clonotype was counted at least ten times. The CDR3: CASSFTSDPAYNEQFF. Here the CDR3 DNA reads TGTGCCAGCAGTTTTACTAGCGACCCTGCCTACAATGAGCAGTTCTTC. The rearrangement links TRBV6-5 to TRBJ2-1, with 7 bases fitting TRBD2. The J segment lost 2 bases and the V segment lost 4 bases, leaving 8 bases of the junction unmatched. This CDR3 contains 16 residues. CDR1 MNHEY and CDR2 SVGAGI come from the germline V gene.